These 22 T cell receptor beta chains originate from one sample sequenced in a study of metastatic and nonmetastatic thyroid tumors. All patients reached thyroid surgery having received no treatment beforehand. TCRdb re-analyzed the PCR reads through MiXCR. The sample lists about 30,000 clones, roughly 25% occurring once. Sample: blood. All receptors come from a female donor with papillary thyroid cancer or a benign thyroid nodule (not recorded which). Some clones in this sample may be carry-over from other donors' samples.

The chain joins TRBV11-2 to TRBJ2-3; D is ambiguous. The V gene's germline CDR1 is SGHAT and CDR2 FQNNGV. V was clipped by 0 bases and J by 3 bases, with 10 bases between them. The CDR3 is 15 residues long. Written as DNA, the CDR3 is TGTGCCAGCAGCTTAGAATGGGTGTTAACAGATACGCAGTATTTT. Translating it yields CASSLEWVLTDTQYF.

With respect to this clone: Sequence at one end of the junction differs from germline and may be a read error. The chain joins TRBV7-8 to TRBJ2-1; tentative D call: TRBD1 (6 bases). CDR1 and CDR2 from the germline V gene are SGHVS and FQNEAQ. The CDR3 spans 12 residues. The CDR3 loop is CASSLAAGGEIF. The CDR3 DNA reads TGTGCCAGCAGCCTCGCGGCTGGGGGCGAGATCTTC.

This clone was seen only a few times. The chain uses TRBV20-1 and TRBJ1-2; no clear D gene. This CDR3 region has 12 residues. Germline V gene data show CDR1 as DFQATT and CDR2 as SNEGSKA (reference sequence). Trimming left V 4 bases short and J 6 bases short, with 12 bases between. The chain's CDR3 is CSATSPGDGYTF. The CDR3 nucleotides are TGCAGTGCTACCTCTCCCGGTGATGGCTACACCTTC.

This chain connects TRBV6-1 to TRBJ2-1, with 10 nucleotides matching TRBD2. Trimming cost V 7 bases and J 6 bases; bases outside gene matches: 3. There are 13 residues in the CDR3. Looked up from germline, CDR1 is MNHNS and CDR2 is SASEGT. Here the CDR3 reads CASNSGGANEQFF. The CDR3 region has the DNA TGTGCCAGCAACAGCGGGGGGGCCAATGAGCAGTTCTTC.

This clone was detected many times. The genes are TRBV20-1 and TRBJ2-7, with 9 bases fitting TRBD2. Germline CDR1 is DFQATT and CDR2 is SNEGSKA (reference sequence). Germline trimming cut 0 bases from V and 2 bases from J; bases unmatched to any gene: 5. This CDR3 has 15 amino acids. This chain's CDR3 is CSARDSGSFPYEQYF. CDR3 nucleotides: TGCAGTGCTAGAGATAGCGGGAGTTTCCCCTACGAGCAGTACTTC.

This clone showed up many times. CDR3 in DNA: TGTGCCAGCAGTTATGGCAGGGGCTATGGCTACACCTTC. Translating it yields CASSYGRGYGYTF. V gene TRBV6-5 combines with J gene TRBJ1-2; a possible D gene is TRBD1 (6 bases). The CDR3 has 13 amino acids. The V end lost 3 bases, the J end lost 4 bases, and 9 bases lay between the germline ends. The germline CDR1 and CDR2 sequences are MNHEY and SVGAGI.

For this clone: Since no conserved phenylalanine or tryptophan closes the CDR3, a read error is the likely cause. The chain recombines TRBV5-5 with TRBJ2-7; D is uncertain. Germline CDR1 is SGHKS and CDR2 is YYEKEE (reference sequence). The CDR3 is 14 residues long. The CDR3 is CVSSLVTPSYEQYI. The CDR3 DNA sequence: TGTGTCAGCAGCTTGGTGACTCCCTCCTACGAGCAGTACATC.

This clone occurred a few times. A much bigger clone sits one base away, suggesting this may be a read error. V gene TRBV25-1 combines with J gene TRBJ2-5, with a possible D match to TRBD2 (5 bases). The CDR3 consists of 11 residues. Looked up from germline, CDR1 is MGHDK and CDR2 is SYGVNS. The CDR3, as DNA: TGTGCCAGCAGTGAATGGGAGACCCATTACTTC. The encoded protein is CASSEWETHYF.

This clone came up a few times. This sequence joins TRBV30 and TRBJ1-6, with 9 bases matching TRBD1. Trimming cost V 0 bases and J 10 bases; bases outside gene matches: 7. The CDR3 spans 15 residues. Germline loops: CDR1 GTSNPN, CDR2 SVGIG (reference sequence). As DNA, the CDR3 is TGTGCCTGGAGTGTCACGGGACAGGGTCTCTCACCCCTCCACTTT. Translating gives CAWSVTGQGLSPLHF. The complete variable domain, with remaining parts taken from reference TRBV30 and TRBJ1-6, reads SQTIHQWPATLVQPVGSPLSLECTVEGTSNPNLYWYRQAAGRGLQLLFYSVGIGQISSEVPQNLSASRPQDRQFILSSKKLLLSDSGFYLCAWSVTGQGLSPLHFGNGTRLTVT.

This clone was counted only a few times. The V call is TRBV6-5, the J call TRBJ1-6; maybe TRBD1 (5 bases). V gave up 1 base and J gave up 9 bases, with 22 bases separating them. Germline-derived CDR1 and CDR2 are MNHEY and SVGAGI. This CDR3 contains 18 residues. The CDR3 nucleotides are TGTGCCAGCAGTTACTTACCAACCCAGGGATGGGGGGGTTCACCCCTCCACTTT. It is translated as CASSYLPTQGWGGSPLHF.

In this sample, this clone turned up many times. The rearrangement uses TRBV7-2 and TRBJ2-7; tentatively, D is TRBD1 (6 bases). The CDR3 covers 15 residues. CDR1 SGHTA and CDR2 FQGNSA come from the germline V gene. The V gene lost 1 base and the J gene lost 6 bases, with 16 bases spanning the gap. CDR3 sequence reads: CASSLVFWAGVEQYF. CDR3 nucleotide sequence: TGTGCCAGCAGCTTAGTTTTTTGGGCAGGGGTCGAGCAGTACTTC.

This clone appeared many times. CDR3 sequence (DNA): TGTGCCAGCAGTACCGGGACTGGGGGGGATGAGCAGTTCTTC. Protein sequence: CASSTGTGGDEQFF. This chain connects TRBV6-4 to TRBJ2-1; 7 bases line up with TRBD2. V was clipped by 5 bases and J by 8 bases; unmatched bases: 9. Germline lookup yields CDR1 MRHNA and CDR2 SNTAGT. The CDR3 totals 14 residues.

The V call is TRBV19, the J call TRBJ2-7; D not resolved. From germline, CDR1 is LNHDA and CDR2 SQIVND (reference sequence). Trimming took 6 bases from V and 0 from J, leaving 9 bases between them. The CDR3 loop spans 13 amino acids. CDR3 residues: CASRGYTSYEQYF. Here the CDR3 DNA reads TGTGCCAGTAGAGGGTACACCTCCTACGAGCAGTACTTC.

The chain joins TRBV5-1 to TRBJ2-3; D is tentatively TRBD1 or TRBD2 (5 bases each). Trimming shortened V by 0 bases and J by 0 bases, and 8 bases separated the two germline ends. The CDR3 extends over 15 amino acids. Germline-derived CDR1 and CDR2 are SGHRS and YFSETQ. The CDR3 here is CASSLGDGSTDTQYF. The CDR3 DNA reads as TGCGCCAGCAGCTTGGGGGACGGGAGCACAGATACGCAGTATTTT.

This rearrangement joins TRBV20-1 to TRBJ1-1, with D possibly TRBD1 on 6 matching bases. The CDR3 totals 13 residues. Trimming took off 3 bases at V and 1 base at J, with 9 bases between the two ends. The germline V gene has CDR1 DFQATT and CDR2 SNEGSKA (reference sequence). The CDR3, as DNA: TGCAGTGCTAGGGGGGACACGAACACTGAAGCTTTCTTT. Protein product: CSARGDTNTEAFF.

This clone is a singleton in its sample. This chain uses TRBV5-1 with TRBJ2-7; TRBD2 aligns across 8 bases. This CDR3 has 15 residues. Germline-derived CDR1 and CDR2 are SGHRS and YFSETQ. Losses at the gene ends were 0 bases for V and 3 bases for J; bases not matched to a gene: 5. The CDR3 spells CASSLAAGVGYEQYF. CDR3 bases: TGCGCCAGCAGCTTGGCAGCGGGAGTTGGCTACGAGCAGTACTTC.

This clone appeared many times. The V call is TRBV3-1, the J call TRBJ2-5, with D unresolved. The V gene lost 1 base and the J gene lost 4 bases, with 7 bases spanning the gap. CDR1 LGHDT and CDR2 YNNKEL come from the germline V gene (reference sequence). The CDR3 is made up of 13 amino acids. The CDR3 nucleotides read TGTGCCAGCAGCCAAGTAGTCACAGAGACCCAGTACTTC. As protein: CASSQVVTETQYF.

The table lists this clone with a few counts. V is TRBV7-2 and J is TRBJ1-2, with 7 nucleotides matching TRBD1. CDR1 is SGHTA, CDR2 FQGNSA, per germline. V shed 5 bases, J shed 2 bases, and the junction held 5 bases outside the gene matches. The CDR3 length is 14 residues. The CDR3, as DNA: TGTGCCAGCAGCCCCCCGGGACAGAACTATGGCTACACCTTC. Translating gives CASSPPGQNYGYTF.

This clone is labeled as medium-sized. V usage is TRBV6-1 and J usage is TRBJ1-6; the D is unclear. The CDR3 is made up of 12 amino acids. Trimming left V 6 bases short and J 7 bases short, with 7 bases between. Looked up from germline, CDR1 is MNHNS and CDR2 is SASEGT. In nucleotides, the CDR3 is TGTGCCAGCAGCTCCGGGAATTCACCCCTCCACTTT. It codes for CASSSGNSPLHF.

With regard to this clone: An end of the junction differs from the germline gene, which may be a read error. The gene calls are TRBV7-9 and TRBJ2-2; the D gene could be TRBD1 or TRBD2 (5 bases each). Germline V gives CDR1 SEHNR, CDR2 FQNEAQ (reference sequence). The CDR3 is 15 residues long. The CDR3 sequence: CASILQTGAAGELFF. The DNA for the CDR3 is TGTGCCAGCATCTTACAAACCGGGGCTGCCGGGGAGCTGTTTTTT. The full variable domain, completed using reference TRBV7-9 and TRBJ2-2, is DTGVSQNPRHKITKRGQNVTFRCDPISEHNRLYWYRQTLGQGPEFLTYFQNEAQLEKSRLLSDRFSAERPKGSFSTLEIQRTEQGDSAMYLCASILQTGAAGELFFGEGSRLTVL.

This clone has a count of ten or more. This sample also contains other DNA sequences that code for the same CDR3. The CDR3 region has the DNA TGTGCCAGCCTCCGGGGGGGGGTAAGCACAGATACGCAGTATTTT. Its protein is CASLRGGVSTDTQYF. V is TRBV12-3 or TRBV12-4 and J is TRBJ2-3, with TRBD2 matching over 8 bases. This CDR3 has 15 residues. The V segment lost 8 bases and the J segment 0 bases; nucleotides outside the gene matches: 7.

This clone was recorded many times. The chain recombines TRBV28 with TRBJ1-5; TRBD1 matches at 8 bases. V shed 4 bases, J shed 4 bases, and the junction held 12 bases outside the gene matches. Germline values: CDR1 MDHEN, CDR2 SYDVKM. This CDR3 is 17 amino acids long. CDR3 sequence (DNA): TGTGCCAGCAGTTCTCCTCGACAGGGGTCGGGAAATCAGCCCCAGCATTTT. Its protein is CASSSPRQGSGNQPQHF. The whole variable domain, remainder taken from reference TRBV28 and TRBJ1-5, is DVKVTQSSRYLVKRTGEKVFLECVQDMDHENMFWYRQDPGLGLRLIYFSYDVKMKEKGDIPEGYSVSREKKERFSLILESASTNQTSMYLCASSSPRQGSGNQPQHFGDGTRLSIL.